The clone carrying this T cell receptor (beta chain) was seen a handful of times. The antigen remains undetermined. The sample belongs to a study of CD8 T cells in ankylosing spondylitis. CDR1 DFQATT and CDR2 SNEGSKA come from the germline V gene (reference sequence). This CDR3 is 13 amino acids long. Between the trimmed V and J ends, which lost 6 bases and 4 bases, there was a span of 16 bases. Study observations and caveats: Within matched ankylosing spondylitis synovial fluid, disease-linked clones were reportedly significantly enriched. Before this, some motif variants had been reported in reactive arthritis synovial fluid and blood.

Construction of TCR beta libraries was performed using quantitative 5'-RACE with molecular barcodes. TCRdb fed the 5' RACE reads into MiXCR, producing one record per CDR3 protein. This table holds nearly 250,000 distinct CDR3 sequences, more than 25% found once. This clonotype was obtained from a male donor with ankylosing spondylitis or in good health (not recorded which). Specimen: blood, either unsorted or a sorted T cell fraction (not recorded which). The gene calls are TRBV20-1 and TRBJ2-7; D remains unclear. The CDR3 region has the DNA TGCAGTGCCCCTGAACGCGGATCGTACGAGCAGTACTTC. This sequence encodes CSAPERGSYEQYF.